This TCR beta chain was found in a study of T cells in Graves' hyperthyroidism and ophthalmopathy. Germline V gene sequence: CDR1 DFQATT, CDR2 SNEGSKA (reference sequence). The CDR3 totals 11 residues. V lost 3 bases and J 6 bases, leaving 5 bases between the germline ends. Study outcomes and limitations: Most thyroid-expanded clonotypes above 0.001 were also found in blood. A model of 13 V-J pairs discriminated ophthalmopathy from stable hyperthyroidism.

Researchers took RNA transcripts and amplified the TCR beta CDR3 regions from them. An initial round of RT-PCR targeting the TCR CDR3 relied on the HTBI primer set. MiXCR, applied by TCRdb to the multiplex PCR reads, yields one record per CDR3 protein. The sample has 500,000 to 800,000 distinct CDR3 sequences, roughly 46% seen once. This clonotype has only one observation. Antigen specificity is unknown. The clonotype was recovered from an adult man with Graves' disease, either hyperthyroidism or ophthalmopathy (not recorded which). The chain links TRBV20-1 to TRBJ1-4; weak D call: TRBD1 (5 bases). Sequenced sample: peripheral blood or thyroid tissue (not recorded which). The CDR3 loop reads CSARGHEKLFF. The CDR3 nucleotides read TGCAGTGCTAGGGGACATGAAAAACTGTTTTTT.